This T cell receptor (beta chain) emerged from a study of blood T cell repertoires in COVID-19. Background on the study: Acute-phase and convalescent COVID-19 samples originated in the United States, Italy and Spain. PBMCs, B-cell-depleted T cells, or T cells provided the cDNA or gDNA that made up the material.

Methods used by the authors: From reference gene primer amplification, estimates of nucleated cell counts were derived. The data were produced by immunoSEQ multiplex PCR, yet TCRdb's version contains in-frame clones alone and is incomplete. D and trimming come from the DNA, and the V and J calls and clone size come from that table. The sample includes around 66,000 clones, 70% to 90% seen only once; the top ten take about 6.8%. With V trimmed by 4 bases and J by 0 bases, 13 bases remained unmatched. CDR1 and CDR2 (germline): SGHNT, YYREEE (reference sequence). The CDR3 covers 19 residues. This sequence originates from a man aged 55-75 years with acute or convalescent COVID-19. What was sequenced was peripheral blood. The rearrangement uses TRBV5-4 and TRBJ2-1, with TRBD2 matching over 10 bases. The DNA for the CDR3 is TGTGCCAGCAGCCCCGGTCCTAGCGGGGGTCAAAGCTCCTACAATGAGCAGTTCTTC. It encodes CASSPGPSGGQSSYNEQFF.